These 32 T cell receptor beta chains share one sample of origin, sequenced in a study of T-cell reconstitution after alpha-beta-depleted transplantation in children. Unique molecular identifiers were incorporated when the TCRbeta library was constructed. Via MiXCR, TCRdb re-called the PCR reads, giving one row per CDR3 protein. The profile shows hundreds of thousands of distinct CDR3 sequences, 10% to 15% of them singletons. The specimen was PBMCs, mostly from graft donor cells, collected 360 days after TCRalphabeta/CD19-depleted stem cell transplant. All receptors derive from a male patient younger than 18 who had a stem cell transplant for acute myeloid leukemia, so the T cells may come from the graft donor.

The CDR3: CSAREVGGPYNEQFF. The CDR3 DNA reads TGCAGTGCTAGAGAAGTGGGAGGCCCCTACAATGAGCAGTTCTTC. The chain couples TRBV20-1 to TRBJ2-1, with a weak D call TRBD2 (6 bases). In germline, CDR1 is DFQATT, CDR2 SNEGSKA (reference sequence). This CDR3 has 15 residues. Trimming shortened V by 0 bases and J by 2 bases, and 11 bases separated the two germline ends.

In this sample, this clonotype turned up a few times. The rearrangement links TRBV7-8 to TRBJ2-1; 14 bases are a match to TRBD2. Looked up from germline, CDR1 is SGHVS and CDR2 is FQNEAQ. This CDR3 region has 17 residues. The J segment lost 7 bases and the V segment lost 5 bases, leaving 10 bases of the junction unmatched. In DNA form, the CDR3 reads TGTGCCAGCAGCACCCTTGGGACTAGCGGGAGAGGAAATGAGCAGTTCTTC. It is translated as CASSTLGTSGRGNEQFF.

V and J are TRBV12-3 or TRBV12-4 and TRBJ1-4, with D unresolved. V was pared by 5 bases and J by 5 bases, with 9 bases between. The CDR3 has 13 amino acids. CDR3 region: CASSLRQNEKLFF. Written as DNA, the CDR3 is TGTGCCAGCAGTCTCCGGCAAAATGAAAAACTGTTTTTT.

The sample holds a few counts of this clonotype. The genes are TRBV6-5 and TRBJ1-6; D is unresolved. V lost 0 bases to trimming and J lost 7 bases, with 10 bases between them. The CDR3 totals 15 residues. Germline CDR1 and CDR2: MNHEY and SVGAGI. In DNA form, the CDR3 reads TGTGCCAGCAGTTACTCCTCACGTAACAATTCACCCCTCCACTTT. This codes for CASSYSSRNNSPLHF.

CDR3 DNA: TGTGCCTGGAGTGTAATCCCCCAGCGGGACTCCTACGAGCAGTACTTC. It specifies CAWSVIPQRDSYEQYF. This chain connects TRBV30 to TRBJ2-7; 7 bases fit TRBD2. Germline V lookup: CDR1 GTSNPN, CDR2 SVGIG (reference sequence). The V segment lost 0 bases and the J segment 0 bases; nucleotides outside the gene matches: 8. CDR3 size: 16 residues.

This clonotype was seen repeatedly, ten times or more. This chain joins TRBV7-9 and TRBJ1-2; no clear D. Germline V lookup: CDR1 SEHNR, CDR2 FQNEAQ (reference sequence). The CDR3 has 14 residues. The V gene lost 3 bases and the J gene lost 4 bases, with 12 bases spanning the gap. DNA of the CDR3: TGTGCCAGCAGCTTTGGTCTTACCTTCTATGGCTACACCTTC. It encodes CASSFGLTFYGYTF. Full variable domain (missing parts from reference TRBV7-9 and TRBJ1-2): DTGVSQNPRHKITKRGQNVTFRCDPISEHNRLYWYRQTLGQGPEFLTYFQNEAQLEKSRLLSDRFSAERPKGSFSTLEIQRTEQGDSAMYLCASSFGLTFYGYTFGSGTRLTVV.

This chain connects TRBV2 to TRBJ1-6; D unresolved. This CDR3 spans 15 amino acids. Deletions cut 1 base from V and 7 bases from J, with 11 bases between. The V gene's germline CDR1 is SNHLY and CDR2 FYNNEI. The CDR3 region has the DNA TGTGCCAGCAGTGAAGGAGGGCAGGTGAATTCACCCCTCCACTTT. Translated, it gives CASSEGGQVNSPLHF.

Points on this clonotype: Possible read error: a much larger clone is one base away. Because the CDR3 is missing its conserved closing phenylalanine or tryptophan, this is likely a read error. This sequence joins TRBV12-3 or TRBV12-4 and TRBJ1-1, with D tentatively TRBD1 (5 bases). V dropped 6 bases and J dropped 1 base, with 9 bases sitting between them. This CDR3 has 13 amino acids. The CDR3 sequence is CASRGTGNTEAFL. The DNA of the CDR3 is TGTGCCAGCAGAGGGACGGGGAACACTGAAGCTTTCCTT.

This clonotype has a handful of counts. The V and J genes are TRBV3-1 and TRBJ2-7; tentative D call: TRBD2 (5 bases). The V gene's germline CDR1 is LGHDT and CDR2 YNNKEL (reference sequence). The CDR3 is 13 residues long. Trimming stripped 6 bases from V and 6 bases from J, with 15 bases between. CDR3 residues: CASSEGKVREQYF. The CDR3 DNA follows: TGTGCCAGCAGTGAGGGTAAGGTCCGCGAGCAGTACTTC.

Many counts were recorded for this clonotype. V usage is TRBV15 and J usage is TRBJ2-1; D remains ambiguous. The CDR3 loop spans 12 amino acids. In germline, CDR1 is LNHNV, CDR2 YYDKDF (reference sequence). Trimming removed 3 bases at V and 2 bases at J, with 2 bases between. CDR3 in DNA: TGTGCCACCAGCAGTACCTACAATGAGCAGTTCTTC. Amino acid sequence: CATSSTYNEQFF. Full variable domain (outside the CDR3, taken from reference TRBV15 and TRBJ2-1): DAMVIQNPRYQVTQFGKPVTLSCSQTLNHNVMYWYQQKSSQAPKLLFHYYDKDFNNEADTPDNFQSRRPNTSFCFLDIRSPGLGDTAMYLCATSSTYNEQFFGPGTRLTVL.

This clonotype was detected a few times. The chain recombines TRBV7-6 with TRBJ1-6; maybe TRBD1 (5 bases). CDR1 and CDR2 (germline): SGHVS, FNYEAQ. With 0 bases removed from V and 8 bases from J, the gap between germline ends came to 11 bases. This CDR3 is built from 15 residues. The chain's CDR3 is CASSLAAGIDSPLHF. The DNA for the CDR3 is TGTGCCAGCAGCTTAGCGGCAGGGATAGATTCACCCCTCCACTTT.

This rearrangement joins TRBV29-1 to TRBJ2-5; possibly TRBD1 for D (5 bases). CDR1 and CDR2 from the germline V gene are SQVTM and ANQGSEA. The CDR3 is made up of 11 amino acids. Trimming removed 1 base at V and 9 bases at J, with 9 bases between. The CDR3 DNA is TGCAGCGTTGAAGCAGGGATTCCCCAGTACTTC. Its translation is CSVEAGIPQYF.

This chain joins TRBV29-1 and TRBJ1-2; 7 bases are a match to TRBD1. Losses at the gene ends were 7 bases for V and 8 bases for J; bases not matched to a gene: 7. The CDR3 has 11 residues. The germline gives CDR1 SQVTM, CDR2 ANQGSEA. The CDR3 loop is CSGRGREGYTF. CDR3 DNA sequence: TGCAGCGGGAGGGGGCGTGAGGGCTACACCTTC.

Many counts were recorded for this clonotype. The chain carries TRBV30 and TRBJ2-1, with D possibly TRBD2 on 6 matching bases. The V end lost 4 bases, the J end lost 12 bases, and 16 bases lay between the germline ends. This CDR3 spans 12 amino acids. Germline values: CDR1 GTSNPN, CDR2 SVGIG (reference sequence). The CDR3 reads CAWTVLEGRQFF. In DNA form, the CDR3 reads TGTGCCTGGACCGTGCTGGAGGGACGGCAGTTCTTC.

This chain connects TRBV5-1 to TRBJ2-1; TRBD2 matches 9 bases. Germline V lookup: CDR1 SGHRS, CDR2 YFSETQ. The CDR3 consists of 16 residues. V lost 2 bases, J lost 8 bases, and 11 bases stayed unmatched. As DNA, the CDR3 is TGCGCCAGCAGCTTAGTGACTAGCGGCCTCGGGGATGAGCAGTTCTTC. Its translation is CASSLVTSGLGDEQFF. The entire variable domain, with the rest obtained from reference TRBV5-1 and TRBJ2-1, is as follows: KAGVTQTPRYLIKTRGQQVTLSCSPISGHRSVSWYQQTPGQGLQFLFEYFSETQRNKGNFPGRFSGRQFSNSRSEMNVSTLELGDSALYLCASSLVTSGLGDEQFFGPGTRLTVL.

This clonotype has a handful of counts. In nucleotides, the CDR3 is TGTGCCAGCAGCGAATTTAACAGCAACACCGGGGAGCTGTTTTTT. Protein sequence: CASSEFNSNTGELFF. The rearrangement joins TRBV5-4 to TRBJ2-2; D not certain. The V end was cut by 4 bases, the J end by 2 bases, with 12 bases between. The CDR3 has 15 residues. Germline lookup yields CDR1 SGHNT and CDR2 YYREEE (reference sequence).

This clonotype came up many times. CDR3 in DNA: TGTGCCAGCAGTTTAGTACTAGCGGGAATCAATGAGCAGTTCTTC. Residues: CASSLVLAGINEQFF. The gene calls are TRBV12-3 or TRBV12-4 and TRBJ2-1, with 10 bases matching TRBD2. V trimming: 1 base; J trimming: 6 bases; junction bases outside the gene matches: 3. The CDR3 runs 15 residues.

The chain uses TRBV30 and TRBJ2-7; D is unresolved. The CDR3 sequence is 12 residues long. Germline CDR1 GTSNPN, CDR2 SVGIG (reference sequence). Trimming shortened V by 4 bases and J by 1 base, and 8 bases separated the two germline ends. DNA of the CDR3: TGTGCCTGGATTCAAGATTCCTACGAGCAGTACTTC. Protein sequence: CAWIQDSYEQYF.

This clonotype was seen repeatedly, ten times or more. V gene TRBV20-1 combines with J gene TRBJ2-5; D might be TRBD2 (7 bases). The length of the CDR3 is 13 residues. CDR1 is DFQATT and CDR2 is SNEGSKA in the germline V gene (reference sequence). Trimming removed 3 bases from V and 6 bases from J, with 14 bases in between. The CDR3 bases are TGCAGTGCTAGGGCTGGGGGGGCTCAGACCCAGTACTTC. Translation: CSARAGGAQTQYF.

This clonotype has a count of ten or more. The chain joins TRBV5-1 to TRBJ2-2; D call uncertain. The V gene's germline CDR1 is SGHRS and CDR2 YFSETQ. The CDR3 runs 15 residues. V lost 2 bases and J 4 bases, leaving 12 bases between the germline ends. DNA of the CDR3: TGCGCCAGCAGCTTAGCATATGGGTTCACCGGGGAGCTGTTTTTT. It codes for CASSLAYGFTGELFF.

There are a few counts of this clonotype. The chain couples TRBV29-1 to TRBJ2-1; 7 bases agree with TRBD2. This CDR3 is 13 amino acids long. In germline, CDR1 is SQVTM, CDR2 ANQGSEA. V shed 5 bases and J 7 bases; nucleotides not matched to a gene: 8. The CDR3 spells CSVRPAGPNEQFF. CDR3 nucleotide sequence: TGCAGCGTTAGACCAGCGGGGCCGAATGAGCAGTTCTTC.

This clonotype was seen a few times. The chain combines TRBV5-1 with TRBJ1-2; D is possibly TRBD1 (6 bases). Germline V CDR1 and CDR2: SGHRS, YFSETQ. The germline V and J ends were trimmed by 4 bases and 4 bases, with 11 bases remaining between them. The length of the CDR3 is 13 residues. The CDR3 region has the DNA TGCGCCAGCAGCCCGCGGGGGGCCTATGGCTACACCTTC. Protein sequence: CASSPRGAYGYTF.

The table lists this clonotype with a few counts. The rearrangement links TRBV14 to TRBJ1-2; D unclear. There are 13 residues in the CDR3. CDR1 and CDR2 from the germline V gene are SGHDN and FVKESK. V was clipped by 9 bases and J by 2 bases, with 13 bases between them. CDR3 region: CARESTANYGYTF. CDR3 in DNA: TGTGCCAGAGAATCTACAGCGAACTATGGCTACACCTTC.

This chain links TRBV10-3 with TRBJ2-2; D tentatively reads TRBD1 or TRBD2 (5 bases each). Trimming shortened V by 6 bases and J by 4 bases, and 12 bases separated the two germline ends. Germline loops: CDR1 ENHRY, CDR2 SYGVKD. This CDR3 has 14 residues. CDR3 nucleotides: TGTGCCATCAGCCCGGGGCTGGCCACCGGGGAGCTGTTTTTT. This encodes CAISPGLATGELFF.

The chain links TRBV9 to TRBJ2-5; TRBD2 matches 9 bases. Germline V lookup: CDR1 SGDLS, CDR2 YYNGEE. The J segment lost 5 bases and the V segment lost 0 bases, leaving 5 bases of the junction unmatched. The CDR3 loop spans 15 amino acids. CDR3 nucleotides: TGTGCCAGCAGCGTAGAGGGTAGCGGGAGTGAGACCCAGTACTTC. Its translation: CASSVEGSGSETQYF.

This clonotype was counted only a few times. V is TRBV20-1 and J is TRBJ2-6, with TRBD1 identical over 7 bases. J was trimmed by 0 bases and V by 1 base; bases with no gene match: 6. The germline CDR1 and CDR2 sequences are DFQATT and SNEGSKA (reference sequence). The CDR3 covers 17 residues. DNA of the CDR3: TGCAGTGCTAGAGGCACAGGGGCCCACTCTGGGGCCAACGTCCTGACTTTC. Residues: CSARGTGAHSGANVLTF.

The chain uses TRBV7-8 and TRBJ2-7; 11 nucleotides align to TRBD2. V lost 4 bases and J lost 4; bases outside the gene matches: 12. The CDR3 is 17 residues long. Germline V gene sequence: CDR1 SGHVS, CDR2 FQNEAQ. CDR3 region: CASSSVAGGVVGYEQYF. The CDR3 DNA follows: TGTGCCAGCAGCTCCGTAGCGGGAGGGGTCGTTGGGTACGAGCAGTACTTC.

This clonotype was counted at least ten times. This rearrangement joins TRBV10-3 to TRBJ2-3; either TRBD1 or TRBD2 may fit D (6 bases each). The CDR3 is 15 amino acids. V lost 8 bases to trimming and J lost 5 bases, with 20 bases between them. Germline V lookup: CDR1 ENHRY, CDR2 SYGVKD. The CDR3 DNA is TGTGCCATCTCCCTCCGGGGGCAGTTAGGAGATACGCAGTATTTT. Translation: CAISLRGQLGDTQYF.

This sequence joins TRBV4-3 and TRBJ2-5; no clear D gene. This CDR3 has 14 amino acids. The germline gives CDR1 LGHNA, CDR2 YSLEER. With 0 bases removed from V and 3 bases from J, the gap between germline ends came to 8 bases. CDR3 region: CASSQDLVEETQYF. CDR3 in DNA: TGCGCCAGCAGCCAAGATTTGGTCGAAGAGACCCAGTACTTC.

V is TRBV28 and J is TRBJ2-5; possibly TRBD1 for D (5 bases). Germline V gene data show CDR1 as MDHEN and CDR2 as SYDVKM. The CDR3 is 14 amino acids. V was cut by 1 base and J by 3 bases, with 9 bases left in between. The CDR3 reads CASSLSPREETQYF. CDR3 DNA sequence: TGTGCCAGCAGTTTATCGCCCAGGGAAGAGACCCAGTACTTC.

The table lists this clonotype with a few counts. The chain is built from TRBV5-1 and TRBJ2-7; D is unclear. The CDR3 runs 16 residues. The V end was cut by 0 bases, the J end by 3 bases, with 16 bases between. The germline V gene encodes CDR1 SGHRS and CDR2 YFSETQ. In DNA form, the CDR3 reads TGCGCCAGCAGCTTGGTCCCCCGAGCAGCGATCTACGAGCAGTACTTC. Translated, it gives CASSLVPRAAIYEQYF.

This clonotype was seen many times. This chain connects TRBV12-3 or TRBV12-4 to TRBJ2-7; D is ambiguous. This CDR3 comprises 14 residues. The V end was cut by 1 base, the J end by 2 bases, with 9 bases between. The CDR3 sequence is CASSLGPDPYEQYF. The CDR3 DNA reads TGTGCCAGCAGTTTAGGGCCAGACCCCTACGAGCAGTACTTC.